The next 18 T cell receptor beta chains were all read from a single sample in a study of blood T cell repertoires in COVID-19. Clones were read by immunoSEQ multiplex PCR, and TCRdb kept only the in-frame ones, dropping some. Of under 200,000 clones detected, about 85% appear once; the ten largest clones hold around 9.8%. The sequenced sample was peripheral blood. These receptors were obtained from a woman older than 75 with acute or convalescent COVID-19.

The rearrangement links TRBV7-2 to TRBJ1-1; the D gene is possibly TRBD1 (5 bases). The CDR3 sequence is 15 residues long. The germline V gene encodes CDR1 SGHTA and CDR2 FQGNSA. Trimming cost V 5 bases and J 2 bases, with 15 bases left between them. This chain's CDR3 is CASSPGGAPNTEAFF. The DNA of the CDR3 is TGTGCCAGCAGCCCTGGCGGGGCCCCTAACACTGAAGCTTTCTTT.

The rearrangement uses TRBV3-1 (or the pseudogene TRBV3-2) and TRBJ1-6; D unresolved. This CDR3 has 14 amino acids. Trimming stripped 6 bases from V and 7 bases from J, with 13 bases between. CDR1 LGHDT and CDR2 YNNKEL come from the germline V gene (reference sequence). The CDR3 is CASSRGGKNSPLHF. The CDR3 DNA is TGTGCCAGCAGTCGGGGAGGGAAGAATTCACCCCTCCACTTT.

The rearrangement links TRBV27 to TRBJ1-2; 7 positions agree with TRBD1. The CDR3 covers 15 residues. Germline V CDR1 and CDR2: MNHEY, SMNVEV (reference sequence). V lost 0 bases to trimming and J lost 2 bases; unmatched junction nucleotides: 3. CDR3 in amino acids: CASSLSSGGNYGYTF. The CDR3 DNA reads TGTGCCAGCAGTTTATCGTCAGGGGGGAACTATGGCTACACCTTC.

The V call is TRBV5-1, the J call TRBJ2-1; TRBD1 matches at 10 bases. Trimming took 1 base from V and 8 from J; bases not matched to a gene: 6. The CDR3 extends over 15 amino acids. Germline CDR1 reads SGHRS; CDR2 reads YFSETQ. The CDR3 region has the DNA TGCGCCAGCAGCTTGAGACAGGGGGCCGGGCATGAGCAGTTCTTC. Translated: CASSLRQGAGHEQFF.

The CDR3 loop is CASSTGTGDNSPLHF. In nucleotides, the CDR3 is TGCGCCAGCAGCACAGGGACAGGAGATAATTCACCCCTCCACTTT. V and J are TRBV5-1 and TRBJ1-6; 8 bases line up with TRBD1. Germline V CDR1 and CDR2: SGHRS, YFSETQ. Losses at the gene ends were 4 bases for V and 5 bases for J; bases not matched to a gene: 5. The CDR3 loop spans 15 amino acids.

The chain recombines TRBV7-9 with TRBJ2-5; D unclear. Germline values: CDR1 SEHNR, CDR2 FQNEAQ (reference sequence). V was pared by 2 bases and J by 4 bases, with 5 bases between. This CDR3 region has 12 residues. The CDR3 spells CASSLKRETQYF. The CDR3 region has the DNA TGTGCCAGCAGCTTAAAGAGAGAGACCCAGTACTTC.

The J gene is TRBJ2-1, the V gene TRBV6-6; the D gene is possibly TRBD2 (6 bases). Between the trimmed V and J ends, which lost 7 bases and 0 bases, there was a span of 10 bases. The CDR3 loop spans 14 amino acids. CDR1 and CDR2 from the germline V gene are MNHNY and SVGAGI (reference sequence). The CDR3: CASKRRDSYNEQFF. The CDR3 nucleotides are TGTGCCAGCAAGCGGCGGGACTCCTACAATGAGCAGTTCTTC.

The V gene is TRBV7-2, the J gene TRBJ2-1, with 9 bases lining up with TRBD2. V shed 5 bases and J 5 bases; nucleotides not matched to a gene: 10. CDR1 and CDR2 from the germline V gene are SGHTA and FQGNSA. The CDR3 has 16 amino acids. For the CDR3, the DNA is TGTGCCAGCAGCCTCCGGGCTAGCGGGATGCACAATGAGCAGTTCTTC. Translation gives CASSLRASGMHNEQFF.

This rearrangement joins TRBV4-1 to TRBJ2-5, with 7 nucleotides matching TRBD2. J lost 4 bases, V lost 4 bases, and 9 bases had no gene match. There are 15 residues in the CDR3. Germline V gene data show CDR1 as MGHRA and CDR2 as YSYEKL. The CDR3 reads CASSRDRLARETQYF. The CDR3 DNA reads TGCGCCAGCAGCCGAGACCGACTAGCTAGAGAGACCCAGTACTTC.

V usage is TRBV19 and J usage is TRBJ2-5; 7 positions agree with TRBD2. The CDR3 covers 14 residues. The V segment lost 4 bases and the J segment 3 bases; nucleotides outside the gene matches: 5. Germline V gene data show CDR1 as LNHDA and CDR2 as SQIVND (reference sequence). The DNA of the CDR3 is TGTGCCAGTAGTACGGGGACTACCGAAGAGACCCAGTACTTC. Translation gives CASSTGTTEETQYF.

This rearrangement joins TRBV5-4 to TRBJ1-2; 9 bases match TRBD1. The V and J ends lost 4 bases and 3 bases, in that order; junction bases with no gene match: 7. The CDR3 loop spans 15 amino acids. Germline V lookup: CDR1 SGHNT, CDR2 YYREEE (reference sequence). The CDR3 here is CASSGTGKDYYGYTF. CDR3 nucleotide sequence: TGTGCCAGCAGCGGGACAGGGAAGGACTACTATGGCTACACCTTC.

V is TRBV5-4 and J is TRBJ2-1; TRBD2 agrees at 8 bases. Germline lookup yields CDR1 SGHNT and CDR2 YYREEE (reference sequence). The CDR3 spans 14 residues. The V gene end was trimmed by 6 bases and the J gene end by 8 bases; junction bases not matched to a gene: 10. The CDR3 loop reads CASNSDGRAYEQFF. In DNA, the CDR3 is TGTGCCAGCAATTCGGACGGGAGGGCGTATGAGCAGTTCTTC.

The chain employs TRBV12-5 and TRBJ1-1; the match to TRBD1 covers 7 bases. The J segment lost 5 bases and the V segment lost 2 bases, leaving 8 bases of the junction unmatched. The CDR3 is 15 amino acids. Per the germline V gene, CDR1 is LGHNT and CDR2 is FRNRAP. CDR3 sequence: CASGLPRQGLTEAFF. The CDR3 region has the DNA TGTGCTAGTGGTTTGCCTCGACAGGGATTGACTGAAGCTTTCTTT.

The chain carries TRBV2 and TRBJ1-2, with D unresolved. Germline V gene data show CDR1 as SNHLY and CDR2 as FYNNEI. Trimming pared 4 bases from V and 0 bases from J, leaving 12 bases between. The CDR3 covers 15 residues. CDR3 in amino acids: CASSGTILANYGYTF. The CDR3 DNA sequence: TGTGCCAGCAGTGGGACTATACTAGCTAACTATGGCTACACCTTC. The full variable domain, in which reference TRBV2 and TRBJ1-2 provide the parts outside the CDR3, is EPEVTQTPSHQVTQMGQEVILRCVPISNHLYFYWYRQILGQKVEFLVSFYNNEISEKSEIFDDQFSVERPDGSNFTLKIRSTKLEDSAMYFCASSGTILANYGYTFGSGTRLTVV.

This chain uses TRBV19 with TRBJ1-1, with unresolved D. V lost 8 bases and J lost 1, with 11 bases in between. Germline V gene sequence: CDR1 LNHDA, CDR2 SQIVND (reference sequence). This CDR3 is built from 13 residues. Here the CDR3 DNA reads TGTGCCAGTCGTACCTCCTCGAACACTGAAGCTTTCTTT. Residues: CASRTSSNTEAFF.

The chain's CDR3 is CSASSTSRKETQYF. The CDR3 nucleotides read TGCAGTGCTAGTTCGACTAGCAGAAAAGAGACCCAGTACTTC. The chain joins TRBV20-1 to TRBJ2-5; 7 nucleotides line up with TRBD2. Germline loops: CDR1 DFQATT, CDR2 SNEGSKA (reference sequence). V lost 3 bases and J lost 3; bases outside the gene matches: 7. This CDR3 is built from 14 residues.

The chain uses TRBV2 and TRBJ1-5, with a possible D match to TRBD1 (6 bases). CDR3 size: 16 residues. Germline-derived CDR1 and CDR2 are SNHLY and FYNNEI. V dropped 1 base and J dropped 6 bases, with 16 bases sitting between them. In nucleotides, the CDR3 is TGTGCCAGCAGTGAAGAAGAGCAGGGGTTGGGTCAGCCCCAGCATTTT. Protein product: CASSEEEQGLGQPQHF.

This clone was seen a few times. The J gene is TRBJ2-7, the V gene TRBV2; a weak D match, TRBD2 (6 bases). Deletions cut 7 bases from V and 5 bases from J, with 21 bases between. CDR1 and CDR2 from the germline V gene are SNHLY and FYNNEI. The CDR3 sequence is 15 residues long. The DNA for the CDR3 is TGTGCCAGCACTCCGACTAGGGCCCTCCCTCACGAGCAGTACTTC. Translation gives CASTPTRALPHEQYF.